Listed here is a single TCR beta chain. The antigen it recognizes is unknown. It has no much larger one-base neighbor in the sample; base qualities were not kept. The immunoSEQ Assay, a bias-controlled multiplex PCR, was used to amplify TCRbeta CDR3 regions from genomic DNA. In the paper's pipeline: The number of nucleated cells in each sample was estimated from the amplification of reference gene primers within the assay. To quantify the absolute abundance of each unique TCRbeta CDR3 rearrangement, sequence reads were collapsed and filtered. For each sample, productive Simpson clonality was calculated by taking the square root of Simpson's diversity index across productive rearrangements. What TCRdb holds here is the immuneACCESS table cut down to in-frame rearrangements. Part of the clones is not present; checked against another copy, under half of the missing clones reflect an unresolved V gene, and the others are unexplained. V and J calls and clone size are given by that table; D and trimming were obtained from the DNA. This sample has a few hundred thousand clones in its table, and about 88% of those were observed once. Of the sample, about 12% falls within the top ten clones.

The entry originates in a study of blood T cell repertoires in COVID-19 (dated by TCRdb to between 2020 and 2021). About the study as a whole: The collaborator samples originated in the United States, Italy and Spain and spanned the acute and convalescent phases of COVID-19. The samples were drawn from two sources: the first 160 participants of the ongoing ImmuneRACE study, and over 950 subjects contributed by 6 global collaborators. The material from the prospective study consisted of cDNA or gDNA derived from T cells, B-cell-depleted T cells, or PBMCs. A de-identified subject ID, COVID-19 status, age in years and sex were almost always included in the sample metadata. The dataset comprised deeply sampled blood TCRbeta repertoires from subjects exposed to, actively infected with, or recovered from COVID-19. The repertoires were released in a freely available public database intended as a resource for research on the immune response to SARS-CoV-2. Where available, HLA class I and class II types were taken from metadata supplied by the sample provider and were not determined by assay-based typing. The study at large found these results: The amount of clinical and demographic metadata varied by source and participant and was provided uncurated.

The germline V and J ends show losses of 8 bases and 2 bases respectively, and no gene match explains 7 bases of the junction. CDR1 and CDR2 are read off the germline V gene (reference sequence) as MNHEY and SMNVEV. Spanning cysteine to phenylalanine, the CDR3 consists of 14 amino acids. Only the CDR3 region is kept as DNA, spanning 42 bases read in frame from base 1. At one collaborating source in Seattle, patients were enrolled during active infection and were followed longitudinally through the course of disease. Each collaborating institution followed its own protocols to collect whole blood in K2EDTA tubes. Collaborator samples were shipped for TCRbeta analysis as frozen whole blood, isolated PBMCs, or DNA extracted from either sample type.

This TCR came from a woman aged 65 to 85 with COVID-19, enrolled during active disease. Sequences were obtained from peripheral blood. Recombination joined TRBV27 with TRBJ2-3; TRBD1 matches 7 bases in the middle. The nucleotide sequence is TGTGCCAGCGGAAGGACAGGCCTCACAGATACGCAGTATTTT. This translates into CASGRTGLTDTQYF.